This T cell receptor (beta chain) is from a study of cytomegalovirus exposure and HLA in healthy donors (dated by TCRdb to about 2017). For context, the study as a whole: An earlier analysis of approximately 640 of the donors reported approximately 290 Gb of sequence data and more than 90 million unique TCR beta sequences from 190 million or so T cells. An early release that covered several hundred HLA-typed donors contained about 300 gigabases of sequencing data and some 87 million unique TCR sequences. Of the approximately 400 genotyped donors, approximately 82% fell in the genetic ancestry cluster associated with self-reported Caucasian donors. The study aimed to test whether signatures of past pathogen exposure could be identified by cataloging public T cell receptors. The study profiled the T cell repertoires of more than 500 subjects by immunosequencing and related them to cytomegalovirus serostatus. Along with the roughly 670-subject first cohort, a separate validation cohort of over a hundred different subjects was used. The study combined high-throughput TCR immunosequencing, statistical association of individual TCRs with disease status, and machine learning to predict cytomegalovirus infection status. In a later analysis, previously published TCR beta repertoires from 600 to 850 donors were re-analyzed and high-resolution HLA genotyping was added so that TCR occurrence patterns could be studied. In the later analysis, no new phenotypic data were used to find candidate immune exposures; instead, reliance was placed on TCR beta sequences and their occurrence across donors. An earlier analysis of 587 of the donors used high-throughput TCR beta sequencing to judge whether each TCR beta V gene segment behaved as functional or pseudogenic. Donor age, sex, ethnicity and CMV serostatus were compiled alongside the repertoire data. A later genetic analysis used genome-wide SNP genotypes for about three fifths of the 666 donors, treating that subset as a discovery cohort. All discovery cohort repertoires had been generated on a single sequencing platform. HLA typing included class I and class II loci at four-digit resolution. Typing coverage differed by locus: A, B, C, DRB1 and DQB1 were typed in about 620-630 donors, DQA1 in 522, DPA1 in some 570, and DPB1 in 472. About five DR-DQ haplotypes were treated as single units for association and clustering because of strong linkage in the cohort. Among 300 to 500 genotyped donors of the cohort, an average of about 240,000 unique TCR beta nucleotide sequences was sequenced per donor, of which 15% to 20% were non-productive.

The cohort was made up of about 670 healthy bone marrow donors. Cohort members were all nominally healthy when sampled, although unrecorded immune exposures were likely present. The donor was CMV seronegative and was included in the group of a few hundred seronegative cohort members. Each donor provided a peripheral blood sample, and peripheral blood mononuclear cells were used for TCR beta sequencing. Genomic DNA was extracted from the blood cell samples with the Qiagen DNeasy Blood Extraction Kit. CDR1 SGHNT and CDR2 YYREEE were looked up in the germline V gene (reference sequence). V lost 4 bases and J lost 0 bases, and the count of bases not matched to a germline gene is 4. Counted from cysteine to phenylalanine, this CDR3 has 15 amino acids. The CDR3 DNA has 45 bases and is translated from base 1. To note about this clone: This clone's antigen is unknown.

Receptor libraries were prepared by the immunoSEQ multiplex PCR assay. For the multiplex PCR, a mixture combining 60 forward primers for TCR Vbeta segments and 13 reverse primers for TCR Jbeta segments was used. The CDR3 region of rearranged TCR beta genes was amplified from genomic DNA by a multiplex PCR assay. The amplified TCR beta libraries were sequenced on the Illumina HiSeq System as 87-base-pair reads. In the paper's pipeline: Across the 700 or so repertoires, a later analysis counted 78 million or so unique TCR beta chains, 9.5 million to 13 million of which were shared by at least two donors. Raw reads were error-corrected and collapsed into unique sequences with a nearest-neighbor algorithm that merged closely related sequences to remove PCR and sequencing errors. To assign V, D and J gene segments, CDR3 sequences were aligned to IMGT reference sequences. For a sequence to be retained, a match of at least six nucleotides to both a V gene segment and a J gene segment was required. Rearrangements were called productive when the CDR3 lacked stop codons and stayed in frame with V and J; all others were non-productive. CDR3 was defined according to IMGT convention as the region running from the second conserved V-encoded cysteine to the conserved J-encoded phenylalanine. The earlier analysis of 550 to 650 of the donors excluded any sequence lacking an unambiguous match to a single V gene segment. In an earlier analysis of several hundred of the donors, a V segment was called functional when productive rearrangements were above 56.7%, and segregating when the standard deviation between donors exceeded 5%. A statistical classification framework was built for diagnosing cytomegalovirus status from the catalog of TCR beta chain sequences. V and J gene assignment, in a later analysis, came from comparing TCR nucleotide sequences with IMGT/GENE-DB human TR gene sequences. Using the TCRdist pipeline, a later analysis assigned CDR3 sequences along with most-parsimonious VDJ recombination scenarios. In a later analysis, each TCR beta chain was defined by its CDR3 amino acid sequence together with its V-gene family, and reads without a unique V-gene family were excluded. As a way to deal with suspected cross-contamination and a sequencing artifact, a later analysis dropped 450 to 600 nucleotide sequences that were highly shared and had low generation probability. For each public chain, a later analysis derived a clonal expansion index from normalized ranks of inferred template counts within each repertoire. In a later analysis, generation probabilities were computed using a VDJ recombination model fitted to out-of-frame rearrangements, and the results were checked against IGoR. In a later analysis, hypergeometric tests were used to score TCR-TCR, TCR-HLA and TCR-CMV co-occurrence, with a repertoire-size bias correction applied to TCR pairs. A later analysis estimated false discovery rates by permuting HLA or CMV assignments 20 times. In a later analysis, co-occurring TCRs were grouped using DBSCAN, and TCRdist sequence similarity was added for clustering within HLA-allele-positive subsets. Repertoires with fewer than 30,000 or more than 120,000 public chains were left out of co-occurrence clustering, as were five repertoires with anomalous nucleotide sharing. TCRdb obtained this table from immuneACCESS and retained in-frame rearrangements with V and J assigned. These tables miss some clones; where compared with another copy, unresolved V genes account for less than half of the shortfall, and the remainder is unexplained. D and trimming were read from the DNA, whereas the V and J calls and clone size are those reported in that table. The sample table on file contains approximately 110,000 clones. The ten biggest clones cover less than 3.5% of the sample.

Broad study findings and their caveats: In the study, around 150 TCR beta chains were listed as associated with cytomegalovirus. Three of the identified cytomegalovirus-associated TCR beta chains were confirmed in vitro to be specific for cytomegalovirus antigens. Broadly in line with IMGT annotations, most TCR beta V segments showed up in productive rearrangements about 87% or about 30% of the time in an earlier analysis of roughly 590 of the donors. A further reported finding was that TCR beta sequences accurately predicted the HLA-A and HLA-B alleles for most subjects in the first cohort. In a later genetic analysis, fewer N-insertions in productive TCRs were reported among donors in an Asian-associated ancestry cluster than the 666-donor mean. The authors suggested that the approach could potentially be generalized to other disease states and immunological phenotypes. Most TCR sequences were observed very rarely across donors, whereas some public TCRs were present in many individuals. A later analysis associated about 16,000 TCR beta sequences with specific HLA alleles at a false discovery rate of 0.05. The classifier was reported to diagnose cytomegalovirus status with high specificity and sensitivity in both the original and validation cohorts. When HLA alleles, especially DR and DQ, strongly co-occurred, TCR associations were difficult to assign to individual alleles. The sequencing pipeline was judged likely to have produced a cluster of highly shared sequence variants as a technical artifact. The 87-base-pair reads could not distinguish some IMGT-functional V segments, including TRBV6-2 and TRBV6-3, so those segments were excluded. Linkage disequilibrium might explain the correlated functional status among segregating V segments, but an unknown experimental factor could not be ruled out. In a later analysis, HLA-associated TCR beta chains showed more clonal expansion and lower generation probabilities than non-associated chains that were equally common. Presence/absence analyses assumed roughly uniform sequencing depth across donors, an assumption that may not hold. Immune exposure information for the cohort was limited to CMV serostatus. This cohort had only TCR beta chains sequenced, and the lack of alpha or paired-chain data limited which features could be detected. Because some donors lacked HLA typing at each locus, the association tests relied only on the typed subset. In a later analysis, several top co-occurrence clusters were reported to appear linked to parvovirus B19, influenza, CMV and Epstein-Barr virus. Because counts were too low, roughly 16 rarely observed V segments, including chromosome 9 orphons, were left out of the earlier analysis of approximately 580 of the donors. In a later analysis, most CMV-associated TCR beta chains were found to appear HLA-restricted, with HLA associations seemingly driven largely by CMV exposure. In a later analysis, the rate of TCR association differed among HLA loci, with DRB1 alleles having the most associated TCRs and HLA-C alleles having the fewest. A later genetic analysis associated a missense DCLRE1C variant with V-gene and J-gene trimming of TCR beta chains, and an independent cohort replicated the association.

This TCR was sampled from a man younger than 40 in good health and CMV-seronegative. The chain uses TRBV5-4 and TRBJ2-1, and TRBD2 matches 7 of the central bases. Sequences were obtained from PBMCs. The CDR3 region reads CASSPGGYSYNEQFF. The DNA reads TGTGCCAGCAGCCCGGGAGGTTACTCCTACAATGAGCAGTTCTTC.